The 32 T cell receptor beta chains listed next were all sequenced from one sample in a study of long-term antiretroviral therapy in people with HIV (dated by TCRdb to between 2021 and 2022). The immunoSEQ hsTCRB v3.0 assay was used at survey level resolution for TRB variable region sequencing. This is the immuneACCESS table as TCRdb keeps it, with only in-frame sequences that have V and J called. A part of the clones is gone; compared with another copy, unresolved V genes explain less than half, and the rest is unexplained. The sample has more than 10,000 clones on record, 88% of them singletons. Of the sample, around 21% falls within the top ten clones. Sequenced here: unsorted PBMCs, sampled 2.1 years after starting antiretroviral therapy. The receptors here all came from a woman in her thirties or forties with HIV.

DNA of the CDR3: TGTGCCAGCAGTTTAGACAGGGTGAACACTGAAGCTTTCTTT. Translated: CASSLDRVNTEAFF. The V call is TRBV27, the J call TRBJ1-1; 7 bases map to TRBD1. This CDR3 has 14 amino acids. After removal of 2 bases from V and 0 bases from J, the junction contained 0 bases not matched to a gene. CDR1 is MNHEY, CDR2 SMNVEV, per germline (reference sequence).

This clone was recorded only once. CDR3 DNA: TGCGCCAGCAGTGAAACAGCTGGAAACACCATATATTTT. This gives the protein CASSETAGNTIYF. The chain has TRBV10-1 and TRBJ1-3; D gene ambiguous. Trimming left V 3 bases short and J 2 bases short, with 5 bases between. Germline lookup yields CDR1 WNHNN and CDR2 SYGVQD (reference sequence). CDR3 length equals 13 residues.

The chain recombines TRBV19 with TRBJ1-3, with unresolved D. The CDR3 has 14 amino acids. Germline loops: CDR1 LNHDA, CDR2 SQIVND (reference sequence). Between the trimmed V and J ends, which lost 7 bases and 1 base, there was a span of 11 bases. The CDR3 nucleotides are TGTGCCAGTACCTCCCTTCGGTCTGGAAACACCATATATTTT. It is translated as CASTSLRSGNTIYF.

The J gene is TRBJ1-6, the V gene TRBV30, with 11 bases matching TRBD1. This CDR3 is built from 14 residues. V dropped 2 bases and J dropped 8; count of bases not matched to a gene: 2. Germline loops: CDR1 GTSNPN, CDR2 SVGIG (reference sequence). The CDR3 here is CAWSTGQGDSPLHF. The CDR3 coding sequence is TGTGCCTGGAGTACGGGACAGGGGGATTCACCCCTCCACTTT. The full variable domain, with the rest looked up from reference TRBV30 and TRBJ1-6, is SQTIHQWPATLVQPVGSPLSLECTVEGTSNPNLYWYRQAAGRGLQLLFYSVGIGQISSEVPQNLSASRPQDRQFILSSKKLLLSDSGFYLCAWSTGQGDSPLHFGNGTRLTVT.

The rearrangement joins TRBV6-5 to TRBJ1-2, with 8 bases matching TRBD1. Germline loops: CDR1 MNHEY, CDR2 SVGAGI. This CDR3 region has 15 residues. With V trimmed by 6 bases and J by 5 bases, 11 bases remained unmatched. The CDR3 sequence is CASRPGQGNTYGYTF. As DNA, the CDR3 is TGTGCCAGCAGACCAGGACAGGGAAATACGTATGGCTACACCTTC.

This clone was found a few times. The chain combines TRBV18 with TRBJ1-1; D possibly corresponds to TRBD1 (6 bases). Germline CDR1 reads KGHSH; CDR2 reads LQKENI. The CDR3 spans 14 residues. V lost 6 bases and J 1 base, leaving 12 bases between the germline ends. The CDR3: CASSPSQGNTEAFF. The CDR3 coding sequence is TGTGCCAGCTCCCCCTCACAGGGGAACACTGAAGCTTTCTTT. Filled out from reference TRBV18 and TRBJ1-1, the complete variable domain reads NAGVMQNPRHLVRRRGQEARLRCSPMKGHSHVYWYRQLPEEGLKFMVYLQKENIIDESGMPKERFSAEFPKEGPSILRIQQVVRGDSAAYFCASSPSQGNTEAFFGQGTRLTVV.

The V call is TRBV5-1, the J call TRBJ2-1; the D gene is possibly TRBD1 (5 bases). The V end was cut by 3 bases, the J end by 3 bases, with 7 bases between. The CDR3 sequence is 13 residues long. Germline CDR1 is SGHRS and CDR2 is YFSETQ. For the CDR3, the DNA is TGCGCCAGCAGCTCAACAGGCTACAATGAGCAGTTCTTC. Encoded protein: CASSSTGYNEQFF.

The chain links TRBV6-6 to TRBJ2-1; D gene ambiguous. CDR3 length equals 12 residues. Germline assignment: CDR1 MNHNY and CDR2 SVGAGI (reference sequence). Trimming pared 0 bases from V and 6 bases from J, leaving 3 bases between. Written as DNA, the CDR3 is TGTGCCAGCAGTTACTCGGGCAATGAGCAGTTCTTC. Translation: CASSYSGNEQFF.

The chain recombines TRBV5-3 with TRBJ1-1; D perhaps matches TRBD1 (5 bases). TRBV5-3 is an ORF, with its function uncertain. Trimming took off 1 base at V and 0 bases at J, with 10 bases between the two ends. CDR3 length: 15 residues. The CDR3 loop is CARSLLAGLNTEAFF. The CDR3 DNA reads TGTGCCAGAAGCTTGCTGGCAGGGTTGAACACTGAAGCTTTCTTT.

The chain couples TRBV11-2 to TRBJ2-1, with a possible D match to TRBD2 (7 bases). The germline CDR1 and CDR2 sequences are SGHAT and FQNNGV. With 1 base removed from V and 5 bases from J, the gap between germline ends came to 15 bases. The CDR3 extends over 16 amino acids. Here the CDR3 reads CASSLVAGARHNEQFF. In DNA, the CDR3 is TGTGCCAGCAGCTTAGTGGCGGGGGCCAGACACAATGAGCAGTTCTTC.

The chain uses TRBV4-1 and TRBJ2-1, with D uncertain. This CDR3 region has 18 residues. The germline gives CDR1 MGHRA, CDR2 YSYEKL. Deletions cut 2 bases from V and 0 bases from J, with 17 bases between. CDR3 loop: CASSQPPDHPSSYNEQFF. The CDR3 nucleotides read TGCGCCAGCAGCCAACCACCGGACCATCCGAGCTCCTACAATGAGCAGTTCTTC.

The gene calls are TRBV27 and TRBJ2-5; D possibly matches TRBD1 or TRBD2 (6 bases each). CDR1 and CDR2 from the germline V gene are MNHEY and SMNVEV (reference sequence). V lost 2 bases and J lost 1, with 11 bases in between. This CDR3 is 15 amino acids long. DNA for the CDR3: TGTGCCAGCAGTTTAACGGGGGCCCCCCAAGAGACCCAGTACTTC. Translation gives CASSLTGAPQETQYF.

This clone appeared once. V and J are TRBV18 and TRBJ2-7; 10 bases are shared with TRBD2. This CDR3 region has 15 residues. Germline assignment: CDR1 KGHSH and CDR2 LQKENI. J was trimmed by 6 bases and V by 5 bases; bases with no gene match: 10. The CDR3 region has the DNA TGTGCCAGCTCATTTATAGCGGGGGGATTAGGCGAGCAGTACTTC. This translates into CASSFIAGGLGEQYF.

J is TRBJ2-3 and V is TRBV7-8; tentatively, D is TRBD2 (8 bases). The CDR3 loop spans 16 amino acids. The germline V gene has CDR1 SGHVS and CDR2 FQNEAQ. V lost 3 bases and J lost 6, with 19 bases in between. CDR3 residues: CASSFSLSGGQDTQYF. The CDR3 DNA reads TGTGCCAGCAGCTTTTCCCTCAGCGGGGGACAGGATACGCAGTATTTT.

The chain links TRBV5-1 to TRBJ2-2, with TRBD1 matching 8 bases. Germline lookup yields CDR1 SGHRS and CDR2 YFSETQ. CDR3 size: 17 residues. The V segment lost 6 bases and the J segment 7 bases; nucleotides outside the gene matches: 17. The CDR3 here is CASTWTGKSKLNGELFF. The CDR3 DNA reads TGCGCCAGCACCTGGACAGGGAAATCTAAATTGAACGGGGAGCTGTTTTTT. Full variable domain (outside the CDR3, taken from reference TRBV5-1 and TRBJ2-2): KAGVTQTPRYLIKTRGQQVTLSCSPISGHRSVSWYQQTPGQGLQFLFEYFSETQRNKGNFPGRFSGRQFSNSRSEMNVSTLELGDSALYLCASTWTGKSKLNGELFFGEGSRLTVL.

The V and J genes are TRBV19 and TRBJ2-1; D perhaps matches TRBD1 (6 bases). V was shortened by 5 bases and J by 6 bases, with 14 bases between the two germline ends. Germline lookup yields CDR1 LNHDA and CDR2 SQIVND (reference sequence). CDR3 length equals 14 residues. As DNA, the CDR3 is TGTGCCAGTAGTTGGTCCCGGGACATCAATGAGCAGTTCTTC. This translates into CASSWSRDINEQFF.

CDR3 sequence (DNA): TGTGCCAGCAGTCGACGGGGGTGGAATCAGCCCCAGCATTTT. It encodes CASSRRGWNQPQHF. This sequence joins TRBV6-5 and TRBJ1-5; a possible D gene is TRBD1 (5 bases). Germline lookup yields CDR1 MNHEY and CDR2 SVGAGI. Trimming removed 5 bases from V and 4 bases from J, with 12 bases in between. The CDR3 sequence is 14 residues long.

This chain uses TRBV4-1 with TRBJ1-1; no clear D. CDR1 is MGHRA and CDR2 is YSYEKL in the germline V gene. The CDR3 sequence is 15 residues long. Trimming took off 1 base at V and 7 bases at J, with 16 bases between the two ends. The CDR3 loop reads CASSQAPGRADEAFF. The CDR3 nucleotides read TGCGCCAGCAGCCAAGCCCCGGGGAGAGCCGATGAAGCTTTCTTT.

V is TRBV7-9 and J is TRBJ2-1; no reliable D call. Germline lookup yields CDR1 SEHNR and CDR2 FQNEAQ (reference sequence). V shed 1 base and J shed 4 bases, with 5 bases lying between them. The CDR3 is 13 residues long. The CDR3 loop reads CASSLGKYNEQFF. The CDR3 nucleotides read TGTGCCAGCAGCTTAGGAAAGTACAATGAGCAGTTCTTC.

The chain employs TRBV5-4 and TRBJ1-2; D not resolved. V lost 2 bases, J lost 4 bases, and 6 bases lay in between. CDR1 and CDR2 from the germline V gene are SGHNT and YYREEE (reference sequence). This CDR3 contains 12 residues. CDR3 in amino acids: CASSLLGYGYTF. CDR3 coding DNA: TGTGCCAGCAGCTTACTTGGCTATGGCTACACCTTC.

J is TRBJ2-7 and V is TRBV6-5; TRBD1 or TRBD2 may be the D gene (5 bases each). Germline values: CDR1 MNHEY, CDR2 SVGAGI. The CDR3 contains 15 residues. V lost 5 bases, J lost 0 bases, and 14 bases lay in between. Written as DNA, the CDR3 is TGTGCCAGCAGTCCCCAGTGGGGGAGCTCCTACGAGCAGTACTTC. It translates to CASSPQWGSSYEQYF.

The V and J genes are TRBV30 and TRBJ1-6, with TRBD1 identical over 9 bases. Trimming took 7 bases from V and 9 from J; bases not matched to a gene: 13. The length of the CDR3 is 15 residues. Germline V CDR1 and CDR2: GTSNPN, SVGIG (reference sequence). CDR3 in DNA: TGTGCCTTCATGACAGGGGGGAGCTTTGGTTCACCCCTCCACTTT. Protein: CAFMTGGSFGSPLHF. The variable domain in full, completed from reference TRBV30 and TRBJ1-6, reads SQTIHQWPATLVQPVGSPLSLECTVEGTSNPNLYWYRQAAGRGLQLLFYSVGIGQISSEVPQNLSASRPQDRQFILSSKKLLLSDSGFYLCAFMTGGSFGSPLHFGNGTRLTVT.

The chain couples TRBV10-3 to TRBJ1-2; TRBD1 might be the D (6 bases). The CDR3 covers 12 residues. Germline V lookup: CDR1 ENHRY, CDR2 SYGVKD. Trimming removed 7 bases from V and 7 bases from J, with 13 bases in between. The CDR3 DNA sequence: TGTGCCATCACAGACCGGGACACTGGCTACACCTTC. It yields the protein CAITDRDTGYTF.

This clone is labeled medium-sized. This chain uses TRBV30 with TRBJ1-5; tentative D call: TRBD1 (5 bases). Germline lookup yields CDR1 GTSNPN and CDR2 SVGIG (reference sequence). The CDR3 totals 14 residues. Trimming stripped 3 bases from V and 6 bases from J, with 15 bases between. The DNA of the CDR3 is TGTGCCTGGAGCGGCGGGGGAAGGAGTCAGCCCCAGCATTTT. It yields the protein CAWSGGGRSQPQHF.

This chain links TRBV7-2 with TRBJ2-1, with 11 positions matching TRBD2. With 1 base clipped from V and 9 bases from J, the junction kept 8 bases outside the gene matches. Germline CDR1 reads SGHTA; CDR2 reads FQGNSA. This CDR3 has 16 amino acids. CDR3 nucleotides: TGTGCCAGCAGCTTAGACGGGTTAGCGGGGGGGCCTGAGCAGTTCTTC. This encodes CASSLDGLAGGPEQFF.

The chain is built from TRBV29-1 and TRBJ2-5; the match to TRBD2 covers 9 bases. Germline values: CDR1 SQVTM, CDR2 ANQGSEA. The ends lost 6 bases at V and 1 base at J; junction bases unmatched: 3. This CDR3 contains 13 residues. This CDR3 reads CSVGTSLQETQYF. CDR3 DNA: TGCAGCGTCGGGACTAGCCTCCAAGAGACCCAGTACTTC.

The J gene is TRBJ2-2, the V gene TRBV18, with a weak D call TRBD1 (5 bases). Germline CDR1 reads KGHSH; CDR2 reads LQKENI. The germline V and J ends were trimmed by 0 bases and 3 bases, with 11 bases remaining between them. CDR3 length: 16 residues. The CDR3 bases are TGTGCCAGCTCACCACCAATGGGGCGCGACACCGGGGAGCTGTTTTTT. This sequence encodes CASSPPMGRDTGELFF.

This rearrangement joins TRBV5-5 to TRBJ2-7; D is possibly TRBD2 (5 bases). The CDR3 is 10 residues long. CDR1 SGHKS and CDR2 YYEKEE come from the germline V gene (reference sequence). The V end lost 7 bases, the J end lost 6 bases, and 8 bases lay between the germline ends. The DNA of the CDR3 is TGTGCCAGCGAGGGCTCCGAGCAGTACTTC. As protein: CASEGSEQYF.

This sequence joins TRBV27 and TRBJ1-2; D is possibly TRBD1 (5 bases). The V end lost 5 bases, the J end lost 5 bases, and 21 bases lay between the germline ends. This CDR3 region has 16 residues. Per germline, CDR1 MNHEY and CDR2 SMNVEV (reference sequence). CDR3 loop: CASSLLLSGHPYGYTF. DNA for the CDR3: TGTGCCAGCAGTCTCCTGTTGTCCGGACATCCGTATGGCTACACCTTC.

The V gene is TRBV2, the J gene TRBJ2-5, with a tentative D call TRBD1 (5 bases). This CDR3 spans 16 amino acids. Per the germline V gene, CDR1 is SNHLY and CDR2 is FYNNEI. V gave up 2 bases and J gave up 2 bases, with 15 bases separating them. The CDR3 DNA reads TGTGCCAGCAGTGAATTGTCAGGACACGATCAAGAGACCCAGTACTTC. Amino acid sequence: CASSELSGHDQETQYF. The complete variable domain, with remaining parts taken from reference TRBV2 and TRBJ2-5, reads EPEVTQTPSHQVTQMGQEVILRCVPISNHLYFYWYRQILGQKVEFLVSFYNNEISEKSEIFDDQFSVERPDGSNFTLKIRSTKLEDSAMYFCASSELSGHDQETQYFGPGTRLLVL.

The chain joins TRBV2 to TRBJ1-2; TRBD1 agrees at 7 bases. Germline CDR1 is SNHLY and CDR2 is FYNNEI. This CDR3 has 14 amino acids. The V and J ends lost 5 bases and 8 bases, in that order; junction bases with no gene match: 11. This chain's CDR3 is CASSPDRAPGGYTF. The CDR3 DNA reads TGTGCCAGCAGTCCAGACAGGGCTCCCGGAGGCTACACCTTC.

This chain connects TRBV2 to TRBJ1-6; TRBD1 might be the D (5 bases). CDR3 length: 15 residues. Germline V gene sequence: CDR1 SNHLY, CDR2 FYNNEI. With 8 bases removed from V and 6 bases from J, the gap between germline ends came to 17 bases. The CDR3 here is CASPSEPGSNSPLHF. In DNA, the CDR3 is TGTGCCAGCCCGTCCGAACCAGGGTCTAATTCACCCCTCCACTTT.